This entry lists 26 T cell receptor beta chains sequenced from one sample in a study of control samples from healthy donors and cancer patients. The repertoire was sequenced with immunoSEQ multiplex PCR; TCRdb's copy has only in-frame clones and lacks some. The sample records more than 85,000 clones, 83% being singletons. Input material: blood. The receptors stem from a woman between 50 and 59 years old in good health.

In this sample, this clone turned up a few times. This chain links TRBV11-3 with TRBJ2-3; 10 bases are shared with TRBD2. The germline gives CDR1 SGHNT, CDR2 YENEEA. V was pared by 3 bases and J by 7 bases, with 7 bases of the junction left unmatched. The CDR3 runs 15 residues. The CDR3 DNA follows: TGTGCCAGCAGCTTTCAGAGCGGGGGGGCGTATACGCAGTATTTT. Translated: CASSFQSGGAYTQYF.

The chain joins TRBV6-2 or TRBV6-3 to TRBJ2-4; perhaps TRBD1 as D (5 bases). This CDR3 has 13 amino acids. CDR1 MNHEY and CDR2 SVGEGT come from the germline V gene. The germline V and J ends were trimmed by 5 bases and 8 bases, with 13 bases remaining between them. In nucleotides, the CDR3 is TGTGCCAGCAGTCCCGGACATGTTGACATTCAGTACTTC. Translating gives CASSPGHVDIQYF.

This chain uses TRBV5-1 with TRBJ2-1; perhaps TRBD1 as D (5 bases). Trimming removed 0 bases at V and 2 bases at J, with 9 bases between. This CDR3 is 15 amino acids long. Germline CDR1 reads SGHRS; CDR2 reads YFSETQ. This chain's CDR3 is CASSLEQVPYNEQFF. As DNA, the CDR3 is TGCGCCAGCAGCTTGGAACAGGTCCCCTACAATGAGCAGTTCTTC.

This clone was observed a few times. The rearrangement uses TRBV30 and TRBJ2-5; tentatively, D is TRBD1 (5 bases). The germline V gene encodes CDR1 GTSNPN and CDR2 SVGIG (reference sequence). The CDR3 covers 16 residues. Deletions cut 2 bases from V and 4 bases from J, with 20 bases between. Here the CDR3 DNA reads TGTGCCTGGAGTCCCTCCTCCCGACAGCAGCGAGAGACCCAGTACTTC. Protein sequence: CAWSPSSRQQRETQYF.

This sequence joins TRBV7-2 and TRBJ1-2, with 10 bases fitting TRBD1. The V and J ends lost 6 bases and 6 bases, in that order; junction bases with no gene match: 7. The CDR3 contains 14 residues. The germline CDR1 and CDR2 sequences are SGHTA and FQGNSA. The CDR3 is CASRRRTGGNGYTF. CDR3 nucleotides: TGTGCCAGCAGACGCCGGACAGGGGGGAATGGCTACACCTTC. Full variable domain (rest looked up from reference TRBV7-2 and TRBJ1-2): GAGVSQSPSNKVTEKGKDVELRCDPISGHTALYWYRQSLGQGLEFLIYFQGNSAPDKSGLPSDRFSAERTGGSVSTLTIQRTQQEDSAVYLCASRRRTGGNGYTFGSGTRLTVV.

V usage is TRBV19 and J usage is TRBJ1-2; D not resolved. This CDR3 comprises 13 residues. CDR1 is LNHDA, CDR2 SQIVND, per germline (reference sequence). The V and J ends lost 3 bases and 4 bases respectively, with 9 bases between them. In nucleotides, the CDR3 is TGTGCCAGTAGTATGGAACACCTCTATGGCTACACCTTC. This sequence encodes CASSMEHLYGYTF.

The chain has TRBV2 and TRBJ2-5, with 11 bases lining up with TRBD1. CDR1 is SNHLY, CDR2 FYNNEI, per germline. This CDR3 region has 15 residues. V was clipped by 7 bases and J by 4 bases; unmatched bases: 8. CDR3 DNA sequence: TGTGCCAGCATCAAGGACAGGGGGCCTTCAGAGACCCAGTACTTC. Translation gives CASIKDRGPSETQYF.

The chain is built from TRBV11-3 and TRBJ1-2, with TRBD1 as a possible D gene (5 bases). The CDR3 is 13 residues long. With 5 bases removed from V and 4 bases from J, the gap between germline ends came to 11 bases. Germline V gene lookup returns CDR1 SGHNT and CDR2 YENEEA. The CDR3 here is CASSPGPSYGYTF. CDR3 nucleotide sequence: TGTGCCAGCAGCCCGGGGCCGAGCTATGGCTACACCTTC.

CDR3 nucleotide sequence: TGTGCCAGCAGCCAGAGGGGGGGCACAGATACGCAGTATTTT. Amino acids: CASSQRGGTDTQYF. J is TRBJ2-3 and V is TRBV3-1 (or the pseudogene TRBV3-2), with D possibly being TRBD1 or TRBD2 (6 bases each). The germline CDR1 and CDR2 sequences are LGHDT and YNNKEL (reference sequence). The CDR3 is 14 amino acids. Trimming cost V 3 bases and J 1 base, with 8 bases left between them.

The chain combines TRBV11-1 with TRBJ2-1; TRBD2 aligns across 7 bases. Germline loops: CDR1 SGHAT, CDR2 FQDESV (reference sequence). The CDR3 is made up of 16 amino acids. The trim removed 0 bases at V and 4 bases at J, leaving 6 bases unmatched. The CDR3 loop reads CASSLAGEGKYNEQFF. The CDR3 coding sequence is TGTGCCAGCAGCTTAGCCGGGGAGGGAAAGTACAATGAGCAGTTCTTC.

The V and J genes are TRBV27 and TRBJ1-4; D is undetermined. The CDR3 is 13 residues long. The ends were cut back, 5 bases at V and 0 bases at J, with 4 bases in the middle. Looked up from germline, CDR1 is MNHEY and CDR2 is SMNVEV (reference sequence). The DNA of the CDR3 is TGTGCCAGCAGTCTTTCAACTAATGAAAAACTGTTTTTT. It encodes CASSLSTNEKLFF.

The chain couples TRBV5-1 to TRBJ1-2, with D maybe TRBD1 (5 bases). The V end lost 4 bases, the J end lost 4 bases, and 14 bases lay between the germline ends. This CDR3 has 14 amino acids. CDR1 and CDR2 from the germline V gene are SGHRS and YFSETQ. The CDR3 nucleotides read TGCGCCAGCAGCCCAGAATGGGGGGGCTATGGCTACACCTTC. Protein: CASSPEWGGYGYTF.

The rearrangement links TRBV4-3 to TRBJ1-1; no clear D. CDR1 LGHNA and CDR2 YSLEER come from the germline V gene. Trimming stripped 1 base from V and 11 bases from J, with 11 bases between. This CDR3 is built from 12 residues. CDR3 amino acids: CASSQVGLGAFF. CDR3 DNA sequence: TGCGCCAGCAGCCAAGTGGGCCTGGGGGCTTTCTTT.

The V and J genes are TRBV29-1 and TRBJ1-2; D unclear. Trimming shortened V by 5 bases and J by 1 base, and 5 bases separated the two germline ends. CDR3 size: 11 residues. Germline CDR1 reads SQVTM; CDR2 reads ANQGSEA. DNA of the CDR3: TGCAGCGTTAGAGTTAACTATGGCTACACCTTC. It specifies CSVRVNYGYTF.

Worth noting for this clone: The DNA is left out, because the CDR3 cannot be placed on it with certainty; the CDR3 is given as TCRdb lists it. The V call is TRBV6-5, the J call TRBJ2-4. The CDR3 spans 13 amino acids, including both terminal residues. Germline-derived CDR1 and CDR2 are MNHEY and SVGAGI. CDR3: CATTVAAKNIQYF.

About this clone: Other DNA sequences in the sample encode the same CDR3. The CDR3 nucleotides read TGTGCCAGCAGCCGGACCGGGACACCTAATCAGCCCCAGCATTTT. It specifies CASSRTGTPNQPQHF. The rearrangement links TRBV3-1 (or the pseudogene TRBV3-2) to TRBJ1-5; TRBD1 might be the D (6 bases). CDR3 length: 15 residues. Trimming left V 4 bases short and J 4 bases short, with 14 bases between. CDR1 is LGHDT and CDR2 is YNNKEL in the germline V gene (reference sequence).

The CDR3 reads CASSLGGAIYNSPLHF. CDR3 DNA sequence: TGTGCCAGCAGCTTAGGCGGAGCAATCTATAATTCACCCCTCCACTTT. The rearrangement uses TRBV7-2 and TRBJ1-6; D gene ambiguous. CDR1 is SGHTA and CDR2 is FQGNSA in the germline V gene. Trimming left V 1 base short and J 3 bases short, with 10 bases between. This CDR3 has 16 amino acids.

The rearrangement links TRBV6-5 to TRBJ1-2; D is uncertain. The CDR3 consists of 12 residues. V lost 7 bases to trimming and J lost 6 bases, with 12 bases between them. Germline V CDR1 and CDR2: MNHEY, SVGAGI. CDR3 nucleotides: TGTGCCAGCATACGGGGTCGTGATGGCTACACCTTC. It specifies CASIRGRDGYTF.

This clone was seen a handful of times. The chain carries TRBV7-2 and TRBJ1-2, with 7 bases matching TRBD1. After removal of 0 bases from V and 3 bases from J, the junction contained 7 bases not matched to a gene. The CDR3 has 16 amino acids. The germline V gene encodes CDR1 SGHTA and CDR2 FQGNSA. CDR3 bases: TGTGCCAGCAGCTTAGCGCGGGACAGCAGCCACTATGGCTACACCTTC. It codes for CASSLARDSSHYGYTF.

The chain joins TRBV4-2 to TRBJ2-4, with 9 bases identical to TRBD1. This CDR3 contains 17 residues. The V segment lost 4 bases and the J segment 3 bases; nucleotides outside the gene matches: 10. Germline V CDR1 and CDR2: LGHNA, YNFKEQ. The DNA for the CDR3 is TGTGCCAGCAGCCTTATTACAGGGGGCCCGAGCAAAAACATTCAGTACTTC. This gives the protein CASSLITGGPSKNIQYF.

This clone was seen a few times. V and J are TRBV12-3 or TRBV12-4 and TRBJ2-2; D gene ambiguous. The CDR3 covers 12 residues. V gave up 3 bases and J gave up 4 bases, with 3 bases separating them. The CDR3 DNA follows: TGTGCCAGCAGTTTGGGCACCGGGGAGCTGTTTTTT. Its protein product is CASSLGTGELFF.

This chain links TRBV19 with TRBJ1-5; D gene ambiguous. V was clipped by 4 bases and J by 2 bases, with 12 bases between them. The CDR3 runs to 15 residues. CDR1 is LNHDA and CDR2 is SQIVND in the germline V gene (reference sequence). The CDR3 nucleotides read TGTGCCAGTAGTAACGGGGAAAGAGGCAATCAGCCCCAGCATTTT. It is translated as CASSNGERGNQPQHF.

This rearrangement joins TRBV27 to TRBJ1-1; D ambiguous. Trimming took 5 bases from V and 6 from J, leaving 10 bases between them. This CDR3 comprises 12 residues. The germline V gene encodes CDR1 MNHEY and CDR2 SMNVEV (reference sequence). The CDR3 DNA follows: TGTGCCAGCAGTGTTATGGGCGCTGAAGCTTTCTTT. Residues: CASSVMGAEAFF.

The genes are TRBV28 and TRBJ2-7; TRBD1 might be the D (6 bases). This CDR3 is built from 15 residues. Germline V gene sequence: CDR1 MDHEN, CDR2 SYDVKM. The ends were cut back, 5 bases at V and 2 bases at J, with 16 bases in the middle. The CDR3 protein is CASSPPGHPTYEQYF. The CDR3 DNA reads TGTGCCAGCAGTCCACCGGGACACCCAACCTACGAGCAGTACTTC. The complete variable domain, with remaining parts taken from reference TRBV28 and TRBJ2-7, reads DVKVTQSSRYLVKRTGEKVFLECVQDMDHENMFWYRQDPGLGLRLIYFSYDVKMKEKGDIPEGYSVSREKKERFSLILESASTNQTSMYLCASSPPGHPTYEQYFGPGTRLTVT.

This clone was seen only once. V gene TRBV11-3 combines with J gene TRBJ2-5, with a possible D match to TRBD1 (6 bases). Trimming removed 1 base at V and 1 base at J, with 10 bases between. Germline values: CDR1 SGHNT, CDR2 YENEEA. CDR3 length: 15 residues. The CDR3 DNA reads TGTGCCAGCAGCTTAGGTACAGGGCCCCAAGAGACCCAGTACTTC. Translation gives CASSLGTGPQETQYF.

The J gene is TRBJ2-7, the V gene TRBV4-3; D may be TRBD2 (5 bases). Trimming stripped 0 bases from V and 1 base from J, with 10 bases between. From germline, CDR1 is LGHNA and CDR2 YSLEER. This CDR3 spans 15 amino acids. The CDR3 coding sequence is TGCGCCAGCAGCCAAGATTGGATAGCGTCCTACGAGCAGTACTTC. As protein: CASSQDWIASYEQYF.